The 28 T cell receptor beta chains listed next were all sequenced from one sample in a study of shared clonotypes between healthy human individuals. Using immunoSEQ multiplex PCR, the repertoire was profiled, and TCRdb retains in-frame clones only, with some absent. The table shows 900,000 to 1,200,000 clones, with approximately 80% occurring only once. The specimen sequenced was memory CD4+ T cells from PBMCs. Noted subset: CD45RA-negative fraction. The origin of the receptors is a man between 18 and 35 years old in good health. Some clones in this sample may be carry-over from other donors' samples.

This clone appeared a single time. V usage is TRBV7-3 and J usage is TRBJ2-2; no definite D call. Per germline, CDR1 SGHTA and CDR2 FQGTGA. The CDR3 contains 13 residues. Trimming pared 4 bases from V and 7 bases from J, leaving 10 bases between. CDR3 amino acids: CASSYRKGGELFF. CDR3 sequence (DNA): TGTGCCAGCAGCTACCGGAAGGGCGGGGAGCTGTTTTTT.

On this clone itself: Being one base from a much bigger clone, this may be a read error. The chain couples TRBV29-1 to TRBJ2-7; 10 positions match TRBD2. The CDR3 is made up of 13 amino acids. Per germline, CDR1 SQVTM and CDR2 ANQGSEA. The chain's CDR3 is CGVEGTSAYEQYF. CDR3 sequence (DNA): TGCGGCGTTGAGGGGACTAGCGCCTACGAGCAGTACTTC.

This chain connects TRBV6-1 to TRBJ1-1; D not certain. This CDR3 is built from 14 residues. Germline CDR1 reads MNHNS; CDR2 reads SASEGT. The V gene lost 7 bases and the J gene lost 1 base, with 13 bases spanning the gap. CDR3 bases: TGTGCCAGCATCTCGAAGGGAGCGAACACTGAAGCTTTCTTT. Amino acids: CASISKGANTEAFF.

As for this clone: Other DNA sequences from this sample encode an identical CDR3 as well. The chain links TRBV28 to TRBJ2-7, with 13 bases aligning to TRBD2. J was trimmed by 3 bases and V by 6 bases; bases with no gene match: 2. This CDR3 spans 14 amino acids. The germline V gene has CDR1 MDHEN and CDR2 SYDVKM. Here the CDR3 reads CASSRTSGSYEQYF. In DNA form, the CDR3 reads TGTGCCAGCAGCCGGACTAGCGGGAGCTACGAGCAGTACTTC.

This rearrangement joins TRBV11-2 to TRBJ2-3; the D gene is possibly TRBD2 (7 bases). Deletions cut 5 bases from V and 5 bases from J, with 11 bases between. Germline V gene data show CDR1 as SGHAT and CDR2 as FQNNGV. The CDR3 sequence is 13 residues long. In DNA form, the CDR3 reads TGTGCCAGCAGCCTAGGGGGGGAAGATACGCAGTATTTT. The encoded protein is CASSLGGEDTQYF.

The J gene is TRBJ2-1, the V gene TRBV7-6; tentatively, D is TRBD2 (6 bases). Trimming removed 4 bases from V and 2 bases from J, with 18 bases in between. The CDR3 has 17 residues. Germline values: CDR1 SGHVS, CDR2 FNYEAQ. The DNA of the CDR3 is TGTGCCAGCAGCTCATTGGAGGCGGGGAGCCCCTACAATGAGCAGTTCTTC. As protein: CASSSLEAGSPYNEQFF. The whole variable domain, filled in from reference TRBV7-6 and TRBJ2-1, reads GAGVSQSPRYKVTKRGQDVALRCDPISGHVSLYWYRQALGQGPEFLTYFNYEAQQDKSGLPNDRFSAERPEGSISTLTIQRTEQRDSAMYRCASSSLEAGSPYNEQFFGPGTRLTVL.

The CDR3 is CASSTPGQGTDTQYF. The CDR3 DNA follows: TGTGCCAGTAGTACCCCGGGACAGGGAACAGATACGCAGTATTTT. The chain carries TRBV19 and TRBJ2-3; 9 bases are shared with TRBD1. The length of the CDR3 is 15 residues. J lost 3 bases, V lost 4 bases, and 5 bases had no gene match. Germline-derived CDR1 and CDR2 are LNHDA and SQIVND (reference sequence).

At least ten counts were recorded for this clone. The chain links TRBV20-1 to TRBJ2-5; D is ambiguous. V was trimmed by 3 bases and J by 9 bases, leaving 8 bases between them. The CDR3 is 10 amino acids. The germline gives CDR1 DFQATT, CDR2 SNEGSKA (reference sequence). The CDR3 sequence is CSASKLSQYF. The DNA of the CDR3 is TGCAGTGCTAGCAAGTTATCCCAGTACTTC.

Worth noting for this clone: The same CDR3 arises from other DNA sequences in this sample as well. The chain is built from TRBV18 and TRBJ1-1; a possible D gene is TRBD1 (6 bases). Germline values: CDR1 KGHSH, CDR2 LQKENI. This CDR3 contains 14 residues. Trimming pared 3 bases from V and 3 bases from J, leaving 11 bases between. CDR3 bases: TGTGCCAGCTCACCGACAGGAGGGGACACTGAAGCTTTCTTT. It translates to CASSPTGGDTEAFF.

J is TRBJ2-7 and V is TRBV2; 7 bases match TRBD2. The CDR3 extends over 13 amino acids. With V trimmed by 2 bases and J by 3 bases, 1 base remained unmatched. Germline CDR1 is SNHLY and CDR2 is FYNNEI. CDR3 DNA sequence: TGTGCCAGCAGTGAAAGGGAGGGCTACGAGCAGTACTTC. Its protein product is CASSEREGYEQYF.

This chain links TRBV7-6 with TRBJ2-1; 10 bases map to TRBD2. The CDR3 is 15 amino acids. CDR1 and CDR2 from the germline V gene are SGHVS and FNYEAQ. The ends lost 5 bases at V and 7 bases at J; junction bases unmatched: 8. CDR3 DNA sequence: TGTGCCAGCAGCGCCCAAGCGGGAGGGGGTAATGAGCAGTTCTTC. Protein product: CASSAQAGGGNEQFF.

The chain couples TRBV28 to TRBJ2-1; 8 bases map to TRBD2. Germline CDR1 reads MDHEN; CDR2 reads SYDVKM. The CDR3 runs to 16 residues. V was pared by 6 bases and J by 3 bases, with 10 bases of the junction left unmatched. CDR3 loop: CASSRIAGRGYNEQFF. Here the CDR3 DNA reads TGTGCCAGCAGCCGAATAGCGGGAAGGGGCTACAATGAGCAGTTCTTC. Together with reference TRBV28 and TRBJ2-1, the CDR3 gives the full variable domain: DVKVTQSSRYLVKRTGEKVFLECVQDMDHENMFWYRQDPGLGLRLIYFSYDVKMKEKGDIPEGYSVSREKKERFSLILESASTNQTSMYLCASSRIAGRGYNEQFFGPGTRLTVL.

This chain uses TRBV9 with TRBJ2-7, with 10 positions matching TRBD2. J gave up 3 bases and V 4 bases, and 4 bases lay outside the gene matches. This CDR3 comprises 14 residues. Germline V gene lookup returns CDR1 SGDLS and CDR2 YYNGEE. The CDR3 region has the DNA TGTGCCAGCAGCCCCCGGACTAGCGGCTACGAGCAGTACTTC. Amino acids: CASSPRTSGYEQYF. Supplemented by reference TRBV9 and TRBJ2-7, the full variable domain reads DSGVTQTPKHLITATGQRVTLRCSPRSGDLSVYWYQQSLDQGLQFLIQYYNGEERAKGNILERFSAQQFPDLHSELNLSSLELGDSALYFCASSPRTSGYEQYFGPGTRLTVT.

A few counts support this clone. The V gene is TRBV5-6, the J gene TRBJ2-5; no clear D gene. The germline V gene encodes CDR1 SGHDT and CDR2 YYEEEE. The ends were cut back, 0 bases at V and 5 bases at J, with 8 bases in the middle. There are 13 residues in the CDR3. CDR3 DNA: TGTGCCAGCAGCTTGGGACCACGGGAGACCCAGTACTTC. Its translation: CASSLGPRETQYF.

This clone was seen ten or more times. The chain links TRBV2 to TRBJ2-3; TRBD1 matches at 7 bases. Unmatched junction bases numbered 8, after V lost 7 bases and J lost 4 bases. CDR1 is SNHLY, CDR2 FYNNEI, per germline. This CDR3 region has 14 residues. Written as DNA, the CDR3 is TGTGCCAGCACCCAAGAAGGGGGCGCAGATACGCAGTATTTT. Translation gives CASTQEGGADTQYF.

The V and J genes are TRBV15 and TRBJ1-5; 7 bases are a match to TRBD1. Germline CDR1 LNHNV, CDR2 YYDKDF (reference sequence). The junction had 12 bases not matched to a gene; V was cut back by 3 bases and J by 7 bases. The CDR3 loop spans 16 amino acids. The CDR3 here is CATSSWGRGGGQPQHF. For the CDR3, the DNA is TGTGCCACCAGCAGCTGGGGACGAGGAGGGGGCCAGCCCCAGCATTTT.

For this clone: A read error is possible here, since a much larger clone lies one base away. Other DNA variants within this sample encode the same CDR3. The J gene is TRBJ1-1, the V gene TRBV7-9; D remains unclear. V lost 3 bases to trimming and J lost 1 base, with 6 bases between them. The CDR3 runs 13 residues. Germline V CDR1 and CDR2: SEHNR, FQNEAQ (reference sequence). The CDR3 DNA sequence: TGTGCCAGCAGCTTCTCCGAGAACACTGAAGCTTTCTTT. Amino acids: CASSFSENTEAFF.

The chain couples TRBV5-1 to TRBJ2-5; D possibly corresponds to TRBD1 (6 bases). Looked up from germline, CDR1 is SGHRS and CDR2 is YFSETQ. V lost 0 bases and J 5 bases, leaving 11 bases between the germline ends. The CDR3 extends over 14 amino acids. CDR3 in DNA: TGCGCCAGCAGCTTGGGAGGCAGGGGTGAGACCCAGTACTTC. Its protein is CASSLGGRGETQYF.

The rearrangement links TRBV5-1 to TRBJ1-1; maybe TRBD1 (5 bases). V lost 7 bases and J lost 2, with 12 bases in between. The CDR3 is made up of 13 amino acids. Germline lookup yields CDR1 SGHRS and CDR2 YFSETQ. CDR3 coding DNA: TGCGCCAGCGCCGCGGGGGGAAACACTGAAGCTTTCTTT. Translated, it gives CASAAGGNTEAFF.

The chain links TRBV4-1 to TRBJ2-2; 7 nucleotides agree with TRBD1. V was clipped by 2 bases and J by 3 bases; unmatched bases: 9. The CDR3 runs 17 residues. Looked up from germline, CDR1 is MGHRA and CDR2 is YSYEKL. Here the CDR3 DNA reads TGCGCCAGCAGCCAAAACGCCGGGACAGTGGACACCGGGGAGCTGTTTTTT. Translation gives CASSQNAGTVDTGELFF.

The chain carries TRBV11-3 and TRBJ2-1, with 7 bases matching TRBD2. CDR3 length equals 15 residues. Looked up from germline, CDR1 is SGHNT and CDR2 is YENEEA. V lost 1 base and J lost 7; bases outside the gene matches: 7. The CDR3 region is CASSLGTGRSNEQFF. As DNA, the CDR3 is TGTGCCAGCAGCTTAGGGACCGGGAGGAGTAATGAGCAGTTCTTC.

In nucleotides, the CDR3 is TGTGCCAGCAGCGGGCAGACGACAGGGGTGAACACTGAAGCTTTCTTT. It codes for CASSGQTTGVNTEAFF. The chain carries TRBV9 and TRBJ1-1; TRBD1 matches at 8 bases. Losses at the gene ends were 3 bases for V and 0 bases for J; bases not matched to a gene: 7. CDR1 SGDLS and CDR2 YYNGEE come from the germline V gene. The CDR3 length is 16 residues.

The chain uses TRBV30 and TRBJ2-5; 16 bases are a match to TRBD2. Germline V gives CDR1 GTSNPN, CDR2 SVGIG (reference sequence). After removal of 6 bases from V and 11 bases from J, the junction contained 12 bases not matched to a gene. CDR3 length: 15 residues. The CDR3 DNA follows: TGTGCCTGCCAGGGACTAGCGGGAGGGCCGAGAGAGCAGTACTTC. Translated, it gives CACQGLAGGPREQYF.

There are a few counts of this clone. The sample has other DNA sequences that encode this CDR3 too. The chain carries TRBV27 and TRBJ2-7, with D possibly TRBD2 on 6 matching bases. The length of the CDR3 is 14 residues. Trimming cost V 2 bases and J 3 bases, with 11 bases left between them. Per germline, CDR1 MNHEY and CDR2 SMNVEV (reference sequence). In DNA, the CDR3 is TGTGCCAGCAGTTTAGGAGGGCCCCACTACGAGCAGTACTTC. Encoded protein: CASSLGGPHYEQYF.

The genes are TRBV7-2 and TRBJ2-1; TRBD2 aligns across 11 bases. This CDR3 contains 18 residues. V lost 5 bases and J lost 1; bases outside the gene matches: 10. Looked up from germline, CDR1 is SGHTA and CDR2 is FQGNSA. CDR3 bases: TGTGCCAGCAGCCCCCAACCCTCTAGCGGGGGGTCCTACAATGAGCAGTTCTTC. Its protein product is CASSPQPSSGGSYNEQFF.

This clone was picked up a small number of times. The V and J genes are TRBV7-9 and TRBJ1-2; 7 nucleotides match TRBD1. The CDR3 is 15 amino acids. Germline CDR1 is SEHNR and CDR2 is FQNEAQ (reference sequence). V gave up 5 bases and J gave up 8 bases; unmatched junction bases: 14. The DNA of the CDR3 is TGTGCCAGCAGCCGGAGGGACAGAGAAAATTCGGGCTACACCTTC. Amino acid sequence: CASSRRDRENSGYTF.

The chain uses TRBV15 and TRBJ2-5; the match to TRBD1 covers 10 bases. Germline lookup yields CDR1 LNHNV and CDR2 YYDKDF (reference sequence). The J segment lost 4 bases and the V segment lost 3 bases, leaving 8 bases of the junction unmatched. This CDR3 comprises 16 residues. The CDR3 reads CATSRADRGDGETQYF. CDR3 in DNA: TGTGCCACCAGCAGGGCGGACAGGGGGGATGGAGAGACCCAGTACTTC.

This chain joins TRBV2 and TRBJ2-5, with TRBD2 identical over 10 bases. J was trimmed by 3 bases and V by 8 bases; bases with no gene match: 12. Germline V gene data show CDR1 as SNHLY and CDR2 as FYNNEI. The CDR3 runs to 16 residues. The CDR3 DNA reads TGTGCCAGCCGGAGACTAGCGGGCGCCCTCAAAGAGACCCAGTACTTC. Residues: CASRRLAGALKETQYF. The variable domain in full, with the rest retrieved from reference TRBV2 and TRBJ2-5, is EPEVTQTPSHQVTQMGQEVILRCVPISNHLYFYWYRQILGQKVEFLVSFYNNEISEKSEIFDDQFSVERPDGSNFTLKIRSTKLEDSAMYFCASRRLAGALKETQYFGPGTRLLVL.